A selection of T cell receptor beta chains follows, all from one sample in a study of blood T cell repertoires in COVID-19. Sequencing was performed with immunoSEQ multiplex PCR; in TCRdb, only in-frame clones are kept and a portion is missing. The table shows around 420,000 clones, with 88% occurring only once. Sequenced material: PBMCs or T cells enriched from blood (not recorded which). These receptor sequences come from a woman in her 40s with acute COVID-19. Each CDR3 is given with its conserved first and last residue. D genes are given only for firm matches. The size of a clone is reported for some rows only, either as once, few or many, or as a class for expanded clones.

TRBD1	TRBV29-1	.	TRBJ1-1	TGCAGCGTCACACAGGGGGCGTTCACTGAAGCTTTCTTT	CSVTQGAFTEAFF
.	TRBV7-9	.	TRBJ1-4	TGTGCCAGCAGCTTAGCCCGAGGCCTATCGCTCAATGAAAAACTGTTTTTT	CASSLARGLSLNEKLFF
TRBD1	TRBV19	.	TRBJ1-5	TGTGCCAGTCGACAGGGGAATCAGCCCCAGCATTTT	CASRQGNQPQHF
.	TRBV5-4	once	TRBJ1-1	TGTGCCAGCAGCCCACAACAGGGAACTATGAACACTGAAGCTTTCTTT	CASSPQQGTMNTEAFF
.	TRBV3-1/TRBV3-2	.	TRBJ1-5	TGTGCCAGCAGCCAAGACGGGAGGCCCCAGCATTTT	CASSQDGRPQHF
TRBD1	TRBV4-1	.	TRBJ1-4	TGCGCCAGCAGTCCGACCGGGACTGCAGGGGGCATTAATGAAAAACTGTTTTTT	CASSPTGTAGGINEKLFF
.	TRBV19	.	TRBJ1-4	TGTGCCAGTAGTATCGCTGCGAGGAAACTGTTTTTT	CASSIAARKLFF
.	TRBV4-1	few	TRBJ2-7	TGCGCCAGCAGCCAAGATCCCCTTTTTGACGAGCAGTACTTC	CASSQDPLFDEQYF
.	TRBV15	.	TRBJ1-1	TGTGCCACCAGCAGACAGGGTGACACTGAAGCTTTCTTT	CATSRQGDTEAFF
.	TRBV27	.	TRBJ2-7	TGTGCCAGCACCGACAGGAGCTCCTACGAGCAGTACTTC	CASTDRSSYEQYF
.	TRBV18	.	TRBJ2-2	TGTGCCAGCTCCCCTAGCAAGACGGCGAACACCGGGGAGCTGTTTTTT	CASSPSKTANTGELFF
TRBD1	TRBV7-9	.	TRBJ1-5	TGTGCCAGCAGCTTAGGACAGGGGTCGATCGAGCCCCAGCATTTT	CASSLGQGSIEPQHF
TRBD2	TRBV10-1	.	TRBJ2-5	TGCGCCAGCAGTGAGTCGACTCAAGCGGGGAACCAAGAGACCCAGTACTTC	CASSESTQAGNQETQYF
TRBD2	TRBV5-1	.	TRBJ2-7	TGCGCCAGCAGCTTGGGGCCTGCGGGGGGCTCCTACGAGCAGTACTTC	CASSLGPAGGSYEQYF
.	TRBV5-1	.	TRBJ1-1	TGCGCCAGCAGCCCTGGATATAGGGAGGTCACTGAAGCTTTCTTT	CASSPGYREVTEAFF
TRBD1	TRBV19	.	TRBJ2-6	TGTGCCAGTAGTTTACAGGGGTTCGGGGCCAACGTCCTGACTTTC	CASSLQGFGANVLTF